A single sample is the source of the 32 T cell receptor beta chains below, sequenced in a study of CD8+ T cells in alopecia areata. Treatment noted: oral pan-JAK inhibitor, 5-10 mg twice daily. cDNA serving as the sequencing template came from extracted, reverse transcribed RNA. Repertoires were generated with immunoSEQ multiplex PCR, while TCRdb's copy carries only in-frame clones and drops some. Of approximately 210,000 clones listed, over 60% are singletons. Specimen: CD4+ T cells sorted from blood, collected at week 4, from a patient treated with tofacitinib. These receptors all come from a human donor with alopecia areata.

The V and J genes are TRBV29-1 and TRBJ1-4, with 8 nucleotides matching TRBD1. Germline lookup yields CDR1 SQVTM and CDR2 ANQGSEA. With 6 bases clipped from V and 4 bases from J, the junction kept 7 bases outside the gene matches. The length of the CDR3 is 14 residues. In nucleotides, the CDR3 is TGCAGCGTGGTTCCGGGACAGGATAATGAAAAACTGTTTTTT. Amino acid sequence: CSVVPGQDNEKLFF.

CDR3 in DNA: TGTGCCAGCAGTGATAAGGGGGAGAGTGACGGCTACACCTTC. As protein: CASSDKGESDGYTF. The V call is TRBV25-1, the J call TRBJ1-2; TRBD1 is a possible D gene (6 bases). The CDR3 runs 14 residues. Germline CDR1 is MGHDK and CDR2 is SYGVNS. The V gene lost 3 bases and the J gene lost 8 bases, with 16 bases spanning the gap.

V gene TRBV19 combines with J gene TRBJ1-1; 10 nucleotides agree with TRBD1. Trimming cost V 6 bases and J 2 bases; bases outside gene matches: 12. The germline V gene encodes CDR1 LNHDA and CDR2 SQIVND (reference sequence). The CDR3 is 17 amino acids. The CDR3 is CASRRVPGQGPNTEAFF. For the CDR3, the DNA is TGTGCCAGTAGGAGAGTCCCGGGACAGGGGCCAAACACTGAAGCTTTCTTT.

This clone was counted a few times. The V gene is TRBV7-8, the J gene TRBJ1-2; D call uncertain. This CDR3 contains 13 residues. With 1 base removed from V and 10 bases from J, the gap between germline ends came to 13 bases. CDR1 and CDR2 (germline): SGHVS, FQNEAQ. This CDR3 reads CASSLGIRGLYTF. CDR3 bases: TGTGCCAGCAGCTTAGGGATACGCGGTCTCTACACCTTC.

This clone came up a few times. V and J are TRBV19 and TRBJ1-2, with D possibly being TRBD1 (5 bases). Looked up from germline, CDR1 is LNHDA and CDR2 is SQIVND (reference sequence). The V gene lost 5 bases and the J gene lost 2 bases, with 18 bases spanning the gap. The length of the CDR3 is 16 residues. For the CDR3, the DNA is TGTGCCAGTAGTGCCCGTTACCAGGGATCCAACTATGGCTACACCTTC. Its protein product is CASSARYQGSNYGYTF.

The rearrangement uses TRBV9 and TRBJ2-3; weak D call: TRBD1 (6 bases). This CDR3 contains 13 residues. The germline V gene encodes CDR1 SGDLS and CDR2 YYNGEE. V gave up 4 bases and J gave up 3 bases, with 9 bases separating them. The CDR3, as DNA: TGTGCCAGCAGCCCCAGGGGTACAGATACGCAGTATTTT. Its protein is CASSPRGTDTQYF.

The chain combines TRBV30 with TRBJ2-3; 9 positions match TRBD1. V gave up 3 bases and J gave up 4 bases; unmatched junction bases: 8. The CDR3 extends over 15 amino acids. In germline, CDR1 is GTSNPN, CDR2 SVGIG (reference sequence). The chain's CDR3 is CAWRLQGALADTQYF. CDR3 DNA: TGTGCCTGGAGGCTACAGGGGGCCCTAGCAGATACGCAGTATTTT.

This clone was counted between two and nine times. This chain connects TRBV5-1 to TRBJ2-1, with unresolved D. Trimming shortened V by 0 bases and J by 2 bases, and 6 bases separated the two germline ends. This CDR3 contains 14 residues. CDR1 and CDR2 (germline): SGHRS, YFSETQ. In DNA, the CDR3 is TGCGCCAGCAGCTTGGACTTGACCTACAATGAGCAGTTCTTC. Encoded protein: CASSLDLTYNEQFF.

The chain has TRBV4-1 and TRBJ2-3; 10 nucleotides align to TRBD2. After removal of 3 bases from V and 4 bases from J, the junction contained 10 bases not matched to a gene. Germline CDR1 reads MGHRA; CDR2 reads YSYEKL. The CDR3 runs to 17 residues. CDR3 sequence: CASSQKGSGGASDTQYF. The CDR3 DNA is TGCGCCAGCAGCCAGAAGGGAAGCGGGGGGGCCTCAGATACGCAGTATTTT.

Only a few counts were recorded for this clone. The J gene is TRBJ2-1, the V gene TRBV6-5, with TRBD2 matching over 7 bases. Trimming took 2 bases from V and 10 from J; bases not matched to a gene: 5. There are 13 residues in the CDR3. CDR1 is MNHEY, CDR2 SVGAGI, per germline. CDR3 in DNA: TGTGCCAGCAGTTACAGGTCGGGGGGAGAGCAGTTCTTC. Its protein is CASSYRSGGEQFF.

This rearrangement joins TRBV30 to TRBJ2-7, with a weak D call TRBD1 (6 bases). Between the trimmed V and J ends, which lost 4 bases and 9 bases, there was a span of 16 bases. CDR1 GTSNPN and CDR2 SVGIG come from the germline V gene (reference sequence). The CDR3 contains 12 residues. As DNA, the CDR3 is TGTGCCTGGAACCCCACAGGGACGGTGCAGTACTTC. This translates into CAWNPTGTVQYF. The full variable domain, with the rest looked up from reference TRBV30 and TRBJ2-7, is SQTIHQWPATLVQPVGSPLSLECTVEGTSNPNLYWYRQAAGRGLQLLFYSVGIGQISSEVPQNLSASRPQDRQFILSSKKLLLSDSGFYLCAWNPTGTVQYFGPGTRLTVT.

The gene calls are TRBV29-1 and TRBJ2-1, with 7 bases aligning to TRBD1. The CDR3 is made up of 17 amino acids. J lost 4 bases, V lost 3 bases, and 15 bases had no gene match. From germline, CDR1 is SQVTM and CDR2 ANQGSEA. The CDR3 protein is CSVEGQRIPSSYNEQFF. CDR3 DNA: TGCAGCGTTGAGGGACAGAGGATACCCAGCTCGTACAATGAGCAGTTCTTC.

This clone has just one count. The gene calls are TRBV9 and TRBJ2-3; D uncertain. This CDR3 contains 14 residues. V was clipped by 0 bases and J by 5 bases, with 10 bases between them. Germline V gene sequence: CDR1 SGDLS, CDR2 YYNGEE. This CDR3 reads CASSVGGGIDTQYF. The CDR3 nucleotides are TGTGCCAGCAGCGTAGGGGGTGGAATAGATACGCAGTATTTT.

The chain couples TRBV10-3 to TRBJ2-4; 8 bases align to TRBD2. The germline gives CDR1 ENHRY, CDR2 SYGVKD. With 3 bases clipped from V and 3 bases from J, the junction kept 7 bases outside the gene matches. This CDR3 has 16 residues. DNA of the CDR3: TGTGCCATCAGTGAAGGTAGCGGGGTTGTCAAAAACATTCAGTACTTC. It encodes CAISEGSGVVKNIQYF.

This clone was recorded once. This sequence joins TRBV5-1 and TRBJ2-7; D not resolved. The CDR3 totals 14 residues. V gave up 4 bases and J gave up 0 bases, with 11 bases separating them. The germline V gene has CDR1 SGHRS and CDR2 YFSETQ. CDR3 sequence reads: CASSQKGISYEQYF. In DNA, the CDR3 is TGCGCCAGCAGCCAAAAAGGGATCTCCTACGAGCAGTACTTC.

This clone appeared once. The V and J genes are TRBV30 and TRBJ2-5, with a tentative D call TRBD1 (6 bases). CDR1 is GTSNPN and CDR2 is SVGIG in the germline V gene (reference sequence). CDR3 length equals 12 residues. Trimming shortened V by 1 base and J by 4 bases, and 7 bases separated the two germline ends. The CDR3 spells CAWSEGGETQYF. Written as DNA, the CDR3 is TGTGCCTGGAGTGAAGGGGGAGAGACCCAGTACTTC.

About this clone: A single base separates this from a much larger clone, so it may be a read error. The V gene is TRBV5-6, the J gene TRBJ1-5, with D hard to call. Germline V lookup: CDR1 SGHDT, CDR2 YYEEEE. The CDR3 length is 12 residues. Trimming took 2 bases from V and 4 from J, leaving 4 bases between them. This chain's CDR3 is CASSFKNQPQHF. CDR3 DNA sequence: TGTGCCAGCAGCTTCAAGAATCAGCCCCAGCATTTT.

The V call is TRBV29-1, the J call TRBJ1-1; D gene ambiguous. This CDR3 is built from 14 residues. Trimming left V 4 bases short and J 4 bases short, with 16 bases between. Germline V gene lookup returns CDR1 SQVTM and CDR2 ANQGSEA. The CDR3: CSVVLYGRVTEAFF. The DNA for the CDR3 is TGCAGCGTTGTCCTTTACGGGAGGGTCACTGAAGCTTTCTTT.

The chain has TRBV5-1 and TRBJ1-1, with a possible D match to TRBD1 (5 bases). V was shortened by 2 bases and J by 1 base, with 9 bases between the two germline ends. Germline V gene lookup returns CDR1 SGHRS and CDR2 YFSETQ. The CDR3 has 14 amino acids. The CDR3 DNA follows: TGCGCCAGCAGCTTATCAGGGTGGAACACTGAAGCTTTCTTT. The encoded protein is CASSLSGWNTEAFF.

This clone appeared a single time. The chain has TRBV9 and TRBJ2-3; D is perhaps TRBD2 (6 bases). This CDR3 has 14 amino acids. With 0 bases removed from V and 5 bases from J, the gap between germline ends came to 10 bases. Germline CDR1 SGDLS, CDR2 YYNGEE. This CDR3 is CASSVAGGLDTQYF. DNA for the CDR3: TGTGCCAGCAGCGTAGCCGGGGGACTAGATACGCAGTATTTT.

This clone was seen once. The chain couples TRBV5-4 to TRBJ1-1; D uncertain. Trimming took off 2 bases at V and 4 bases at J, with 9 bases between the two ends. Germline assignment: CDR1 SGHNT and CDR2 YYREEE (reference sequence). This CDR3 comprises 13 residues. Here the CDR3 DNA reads TGTGCCAGCAGCTTTAAGTGGAGCACTGAAGCTTTCTTT. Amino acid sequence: CASSFKWSTEAFF.

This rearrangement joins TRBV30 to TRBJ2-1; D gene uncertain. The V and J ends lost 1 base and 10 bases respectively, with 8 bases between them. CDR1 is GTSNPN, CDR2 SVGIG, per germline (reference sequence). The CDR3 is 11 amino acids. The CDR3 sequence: CAWSELNEQFF. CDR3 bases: TGTGCCTGGAGTGAACTAAACGAGCAGTTCTTC.

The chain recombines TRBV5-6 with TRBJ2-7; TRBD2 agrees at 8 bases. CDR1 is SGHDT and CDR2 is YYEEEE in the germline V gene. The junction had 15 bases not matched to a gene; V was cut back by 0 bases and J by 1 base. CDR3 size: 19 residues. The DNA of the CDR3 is TGTGCCAGCAGCTTGGCCCTCTCAGGGCTGGCGGGGGGTTCCTACGAGCAGTACTTC. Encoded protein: CASSLALSGLAGGSYEQYF.

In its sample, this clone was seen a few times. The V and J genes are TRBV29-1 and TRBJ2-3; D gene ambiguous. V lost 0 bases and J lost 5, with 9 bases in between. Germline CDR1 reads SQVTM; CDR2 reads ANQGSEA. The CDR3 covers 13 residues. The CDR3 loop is CSVEDPGRDTQYF. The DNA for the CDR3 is TGCAGCGTTGAAGATCCCGGGCGAGATACGCAGTATTTT.

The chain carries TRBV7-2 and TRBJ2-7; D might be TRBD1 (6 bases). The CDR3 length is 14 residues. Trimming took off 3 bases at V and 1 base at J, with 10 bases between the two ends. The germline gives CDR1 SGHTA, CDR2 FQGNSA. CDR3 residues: CASSFPGTSYEQYF. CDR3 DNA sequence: TGTGCCAGCAGCTTCCCCGGGACATCCTACGAGCAGTACTTC.

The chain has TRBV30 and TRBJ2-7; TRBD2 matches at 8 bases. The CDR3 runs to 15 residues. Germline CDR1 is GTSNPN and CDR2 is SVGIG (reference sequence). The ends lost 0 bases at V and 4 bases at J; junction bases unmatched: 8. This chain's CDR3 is CAWSVKRGGRYEQYF. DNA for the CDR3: TGTGCCTGGAGTGTCAAACGGGGGGGCAGATACGAGCAGTACTTC.

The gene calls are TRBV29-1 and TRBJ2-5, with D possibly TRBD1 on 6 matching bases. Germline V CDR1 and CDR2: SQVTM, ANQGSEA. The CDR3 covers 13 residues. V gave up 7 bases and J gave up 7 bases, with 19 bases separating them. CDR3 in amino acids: CSAETGHGATQYF. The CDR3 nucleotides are TGCAGCGCCGAGACAGGCCACGGGGCGACCCAGTACTTC. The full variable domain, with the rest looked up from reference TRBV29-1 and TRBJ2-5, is SAVISQKPSRDICQRGTSLTIQCQVDSQVTMMFWYRQQPGQSLTLIATANQGSEATYESGFVIDKFPISRPNLTFSTLTVSNMSPEDSSIYLCSAETGHGATQYFGPGTRLLVL.

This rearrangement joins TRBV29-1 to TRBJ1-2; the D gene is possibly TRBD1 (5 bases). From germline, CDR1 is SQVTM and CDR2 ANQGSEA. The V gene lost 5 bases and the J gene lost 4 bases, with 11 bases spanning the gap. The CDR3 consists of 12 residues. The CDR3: CSVLEGTYGYTF. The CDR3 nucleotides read TGCAGCGTTCTGGAGGGGACCTATGGCTACACCTTC.

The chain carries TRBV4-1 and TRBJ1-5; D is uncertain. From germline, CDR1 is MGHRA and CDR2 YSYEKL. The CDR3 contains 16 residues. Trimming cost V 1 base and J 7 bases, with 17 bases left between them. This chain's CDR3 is CASSQVRGPPGQPQHF. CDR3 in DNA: TGCGCCAGCAGCCAAGTCCGAGGTCCACCGGGGCAGCCCCAGCATTTT.

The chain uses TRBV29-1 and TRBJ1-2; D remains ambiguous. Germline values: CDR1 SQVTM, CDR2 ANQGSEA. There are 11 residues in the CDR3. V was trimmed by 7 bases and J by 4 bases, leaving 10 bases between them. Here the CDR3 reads CSATAAYGYTF. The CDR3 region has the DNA TGCAGCGCCACGGCCGCCTATGGCTACACCTTC.

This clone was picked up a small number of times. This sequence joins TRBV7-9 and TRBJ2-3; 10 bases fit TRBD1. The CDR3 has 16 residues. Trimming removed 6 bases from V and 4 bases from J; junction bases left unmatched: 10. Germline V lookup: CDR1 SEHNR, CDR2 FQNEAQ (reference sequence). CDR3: CASSRRDRGGADTQYF. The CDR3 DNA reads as TGTGCCAGCAGTCGAAGGGACAGGGGTGGAGCAGATACGCAGTATTTT.

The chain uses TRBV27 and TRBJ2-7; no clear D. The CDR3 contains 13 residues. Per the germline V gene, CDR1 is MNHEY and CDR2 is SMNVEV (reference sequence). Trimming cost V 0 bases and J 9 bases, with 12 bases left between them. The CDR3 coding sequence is TGTGCCAGCAGTTTATCCCCCGACATTCCGCAGTACTTC. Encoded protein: CASSLSPDIPQYF.